This TCR beta chain was sequenced during a study of blood T cell repertoires in COVID-19. Whole-study context: Spain, Italy and the United States supplied samples that represented acute and convalescent COVID-19. PBMCs, B-cell-depleted T cells, or T cells provided the cDNA or gDNA that made up the material.

Per the original methods: By means of reference gene primer amplification, nucleated cell counts were estimated. Data came from immunoSEQ multiplex PCR; TCRdb stores just in-frame clones and leaves some out. The V and J calls and clone size were taken over from that table, and D and trimming were inferred from the DNA. The sample includes fewer than 100,000 clones, approximately 72% of them seen just once. The CDR3 runs 13 residues. V was shortened by 1 base and J by 9 bases, with 12 bases between the two germline ends. Germline loops: CDR1 SGHNT, CDR2 YYREEE (reference sequence). The clonotype comes from a man aged 65-85 years with acute or convalescent COVID-19. Sequenced input: peripheral blood. The chain recombines TRBV5-4 with TRBJ2-3; tentative D call: TRBD2 (6 bases). CDR3 sequence (DNA): TGTGCCAGCAGCTTGCGGGAGAGTCGCACGCAGTATTTT. Protein sequence: CASSLRESRTQYF.